Shown below are 21 T cell receptor beta chains from a single sample sequenced in a study of T cell responses to AZD1222 COVID-19 vaccine (dated by TCRdb to the early 2020s). Libraries came from the immunoSEQ multiplex PCR assay. TCRdb stores this immuneACCESS table with in-frame sequences only. Part of the clones is absent; in the studies checked, under half of the shortfall reflects unresolved V genes, and no reason is known for the rest. This sample holds approximately 60,000 clones; around 84% were observed only once. The top ten constitute about 7% of the sample. Per the publication, the time point label means: baseline before first vaccination. The starting material was peripheral blood, obtained on day 0 of AZD1222 vaccination. These receptors all stem from an adult in good health.

This clone has only a few counts. The chain links TRBV5-1 to TRBJ2-1; 12 positions match TRBD1. V dropped 4 bases and J dropped 10; count of bases not matched to a gene: 9. The CDR3 covers 15 residues. CDR1 and CDR2 from the germline V gene are SGHRS and YFSETQ. The CDR3 spells CASSGDRGLANEQFF. The DNA of the CDR3 is TGCGCCAGCAGCGGGGACAGGGGGCTAGCTAACGAGCAGTTCTTC.

The J gene is TRBJ2-7, the V gene TRBV5-6, with D uncertain. V was shortened by 0 bases and J by 4 bases, with 8 bases between the two germline ends. Germline CDR1 SGHDT, CDR2 YYEEEE. The CDR3 runs to 13 residues. CDR3 bases: TGTGCCAGCAGCTTGGTCTTTGCATACGAGCAGTACTTC. Its protein product is CASSLVFAYEQYF.

For the CDR3, the DNA is TGTGCCAGCAGTTACCTTGGCGCTAACACTGAAGCTTTCTTT. This gives the protein CASSYLGANTEAFF. V and J are TRBV6-5 and TRBJ1-1; D uncertain. CDR1 is MNHEY, CDR2 SVGAGI, per germline. The CDR3 is 14 residues long. V gave up 2 bases and J gave up 2 bases, with 9 bases separating them.

The DNA of the CDR3 is TGCAGCGTTGACGTCCCGGGGGACTACGAGCAGTACTTC. This sequence encodes CSVDVPGDYEQYF. The V call is TRBV29-1, the J call TRBJ2-7, with TRBD2 as a possible D gene (6 bases). The V gene lost 3 bases and the J gene lost 3 bases, with 12 bases spanning the gap. Germline V gives CDR1 SQVTM, CDR2 ANQGSEA. There are 13 residues in the CDR3.

V gene TRBV2 combines with J gene TRBJ2-7; D possibly matches TRBD1 or TRBD2 (5 bases each). V lost 5 bases and J 2 bases, leaving 13 bases between the germline ends. CDR1 is SNHLY, CDR2 FYNNEI, per germline. This CDR3 is built from 14 residues. This chain's CDR3 is CASSRPGPTYEQYF. CDR3 nucleotides: TGTGCCAGCAGTCGTCCGGGACCAACCTACGAGCAGTACTTC.

This chain connects TRBV5-4 to TRBJ1-2, with D perhaps TRBD1 (6 bases). CDR3 length equals 16 residues. Germline V CDR1 and CDR2: SGHNT, YYREEE (reference sequence). V was trimmed by 4 bases and J by 4 bases, leaving 20 bases between them. CDR3 coding DNA: TGTGCCAGCAGCCCCATGGCACCGGGACAAGGCTATGGCTACACCTTC. This codes for CASSPMAPGQGYGYTF.

The chain uses TRBV7-2 and TRBJ2-1; 8 bases are shared with TRBD1. Germline CDR1 and CDR2: SGHTA and FQGNSA. This CDR3 has 16 residues. Unmatched junction bases numbered 13, after V lost 5 bases and J lost 7 bases. The CDR3 sequence is CASSGQGSYPLNEQFF. CDR3 bases: TGTGCCAGCAGCGGACAGGGTTCTTACCCGCTAAATGAGCAGTTCTTC. The entire variable domain, with the rest obtained from reference TRBV7-2 and TRBJ2-1, is as follows: GAGVSQSPSNKVTEKGKDVELRCDPISGHTALYWYRQSLGQGLEFLIYFQGNSAPDKSGLPSDRFSAERTGGSVSTLTIQRTQQEDSAVYLCASSGQGSYPLNEQFFGPGTRLTVL.

J is TRBJ2-7 and V is TRBV5-1, with 14 positions matching TRBD2. The V and J ends lost 5 bases and 1 base, in that order; junction bases with no gene match: 11. The length of the CDR3 is 18 residues. Germline V gives CDR1 SGHRS, CDR2 YFSETQ. The CDR3 nucleotides are TGCGCCAGCAGTCACGGGACTAGCGGGGGATTGAAGTCCTACGAGCAGTACTTC. It codes for CASSHGTSGGLKSYEQYF.

V gene TRBV7-2 combines with J gene TRBJ2-7; no clear D. Germline CDR1 reads SGHTA; CDR2 reads FQGNSA. Trimming cost V 2 bases and J 6 bases, with 8 bases left between them. The CDR3 spans 12 residues. Here the CDR3 reads CASSLSWGEQYF. The CDR3 nucleotides read TGTGCCAGCAGCTTAAGTTGGGGCGAGCAGTACTTC. The whole variable domain, remainder taken from reference TRBV7-2 and TRBJ2-7, is GAGVSQSPSNKVTEKGKDVELRCDPISGHTALYWYRQSLGQGLEFLIYFQGNSAPDKSGLPSDRFSAERTGGSVSTLTIQRTQQEDSAVYLCASSLSWGEQYFGPGTRLTVT.

The chain links TRBV5-1 to TRBJ2-7; D not resolved. This CDR3 region has 15 residues. Germline V gives CDR1 SGHRS, CDR2 YFSETQ. V was clipped by 4 bases and J by 2 bases, with 16 bases between them. CDR3 in amino acids: CASSPDPWVAYEQYF. Here the CDR3 DNA reads TGCGCCAGCAGCCCAGATCCCTGGGTGGCCTACGAGCAGTACTTC. The complete variable domain, with remaining parts taken from reference TRBV5-1 and TRBJ2-7, reads KAGVTQTPRYLIKTRGQQVTLSCSPISGHRSVSWYQQTPGQGLQFLFEYFSETQRNKGNFPGRFSGRQFSNSRSEMNVSTLELGDSALYLCASSPDPWVAYEQYFGPGTRLTVT.

The chain links TRBV29-1 to TRBJ2-7; 10 nucleotides line up with TRBD1. There are 12 residues in the CDR3. Losses at the gene ends were 6 bases for V and 1 base for J; bases not matched to a gene: 0. Germline-derived CDR1 and CDR2 are SQVTM and ANQGSEA. This CDR3 reads CSVGQGSYEQYF. The CDR3 DNA is TGCAGCGTGGGACAGGGGTCCTACGAGCAGTACTTC.

The chain carries TRBV9 and TRBJ2-1, with a weak D call TRBD2 (6 bases). V shed 0 bases and J shed 4 bases, with 11 bases lying between them. In germline, CDR1 is SGDLS, CDR2 YYNGEE. This CDR3 is 15 amino acids long. CDR3 sequence reads: CASSVGLAAYNEQFF. The CDR3 nucleotides are TGTGCCAGCAGCGTAGGGTTAGCGGCGTACAATGAGCAGTTCTTC.

V and J are TRBV11-2 and TRBJ1-2; D might be TRBD1 (5 bases). The germline V gene encodes CDR1 SGHAT and CDR2 FQNNGV. Trimming left V 2 bases short and J 0 bases short, with 10 bases between. The CDR3 length is 15 residues. The CDR3 protein is CASSLIRDSNYGYTF. CDR3 in DNA: TGTGCCAGCAGCTTAATACGGGACTCTAACTATGGCTACACCTTC.

This chain links TRBV4-3 with TRBJ2-5; D might be TRBD1 or TRBD2, each matching 5 bases. The length of the CDR3 is 15 residues. CDR1 LGHNA and CDR2 YSLEER come from the germline V gene. The germline V and J ends were trimmed by 0 bases and 7 bases, with 15 bases remaining between them. The CDR3 DNA is TGCGCCAGCAGCCAAGAGGGACCGAATTCAGGGACCCAGTACTTC. It encodes CASSQEGPNSGTQYF.

The V and J genes are TRBV11-2 and TRBJ2-1, with D perhaps being TRBD1 or TRBD2 (5 bases each). The CDR3 spans 14 residues. Trimming took off 5 bases at V and 5 bases at J, with 13 bases between the two ends. The germline gives CDR1 SGHAT, CDR2 FQNNGV. CDR3 sequence (DNA): TGTGCCAGCAGCGAGGGGTGGCTCGACAATGAGCAGTTCTTC. Its translation: CASSEGWLDNEQFF.

This sequence joins TRBV6-5 and TRBJ2-7; TRBD1 matches at 10 bases. Germline V gene data show CDR1 as MNHEY and CDR2 as SVGAGI. CDR3 length: 14 amino acids. The V segment lost 6 bases and the J segment 3 bases; nucleotides outside the gene matches: 5. CDR3 sequence (DNA): TGTGCCAGCAGCCCCGGGACAGGGGACTACGAGCAGTACTTC. It is translated as CASSPGTGDYEQYF.

In its sample, this clone was seen many times. The gene calls are TRBV2 and TRBJ1-2, with 8 bases identical to TRBD1. The CDR3 has 14 residues. CDR1 and CDR2 (germline): SNHLY, FYNNEI. Losses at the gene ends were 3 bases for V and 6 bases for J; bases not matched to a gene: 6. CDR3 residues: CASSDRGQANGYTF. The CDR3, as DNA: TGTGCCAGCAGTGACCGGGGACAGGCTAATGGCTACACCTTC.

Only one count was recorded for this clone. V and J are TRBV29-1 and TRBJ2-2; D ambiguous. The germline CDR1 and CDR2 sequences are SQVTM and ANQGSEA. CDR3 length: 13 residues. V lost 6 bases and J 0 bases, leaving 8 bases between the germline ends. CDR3 region: CSVTGSNTGELFF. Written as DNA, the CDR3 is TGCAGCGTAACCGGGTCGAACACCGGGGAGCTGTTTTTT.

V gene TRBV11-3 combines with J gene TRBJ2-1; no definite D call. The CDR3 totals 16 residues. Germline V gives CDR1 SGHNT, CDR2 YENEEA. V dropped 1 base and J dropped 0 bases, with 10 bases sitting between them. CDR3 protein: CASSLGTVSSYNEQFF. CDR3 bases: TGTGCCAGCAGCTTAGGTACAGTGAGCTCCTACAATGAGCAGTTCTTC.

The chain joins TRBV19 to TRBJ2-2; D may correspond to TRBD1 or TRBD2 (5 bases each). This CDR3 region has 16 residues. The V end lost 7 bases, the J end lost 0 bases, and 15 bases lay between the germline ends. Germline V gene data show CDR1 as LNHDA and CDR2 as SQIVND (reference sequence). The CDR3 spells CASMLGDQANTGELFF. In nucleotides, the CDR3 is TGTGCCAGTATGCTCGGGGACCAAGCGAACACCGGGGAGCTGTTTTTT.

This rearrangement joins TRBV9 to TRBJ2-1; D may match TRBD1 or TRBD2 (5 bases each). V dropped 1 base and J dropped 5 bases, with 16 bases sitting between them. The CDR3 loop spans 16 amino acids. The germline V gene has CDR1 SGDLS and CDR2 YYNGEE. The CDR3 reads CASSVLGTETDNEQFF. DNA for the CDR3: TGTGCCAGCAGCGTACTCGGGACGGAGACAGACAATGAGCAGTTCTTC.